This T cell receptor beta chain was captured in a study of cytomegalovirus exposure and HLA in healthy donors. Primers: 60 Vbeta forward and 13 Jbeta reverse. Sequenced by immunoSEQ multiplex PCR; TCRdb stores in-frame clones only, minus some. The sample has 170,000 or so clones, roughly 84% seen once. J was trimmed by 4 bases and V by 2 bases; bases with no gene match: 5. CDR3 length: 15 residues. Germline lookup yields CDR1 SGHRS and CDR2 YFSETQ. The chain recombines TRBV5-1 with TRBJ2-1; 8 bases fit TRBD2. The receptor was derived from a boy aged 2 to 10 in good health and CMV-seronegative. Sequencing was carried out using PBMCs. For the CDR3, the DNA is TGCGCCAGCAGCTTTTCTAGCGGGTTTTACAATGAGCAGTTCTTC. It encodes CASSFSSGFYNEQFF.